This record looks at one T cell receptor beta chain sequence and its context. The source of the sample is a study of blood T cell repertoires in COVID-19. In the study overall: Both acute and convalescent COVID-19 samples were obtained from the United States, Italy and Spain. PBMCs, B-cell-depleted T cells, or T cells were the source of the cDNA or gDNA that made up the material.

As originally analysed: Cell counts per sample came from amplifying reference gene primers. The assay was immunoSEQ multiplex PCR, and TCRdb's table has in-frame clones only and misses some. V and J calls and clone size are copied from that table; D and trimming were computed from the DNA. The sample gives approximately 250,000 clones, around nine tenths of which show up once; approximately 10% is in the top ten. Trimming took 5 bases from V and 6 from J; bases not matched to a gene: 2. The CDR3 spans 14 residues. CDR1 is LNHDA, CDR2 SQIVND, per germline (reference sequence). The specimen was peripheral blood. V usage is TRBV19 and J usage is TRBJ2-2; 11 nucleotides match TRBD1. The clonotype originates from a man aged 35-49 years with active or convalescent COVID-19. CDR3 in amino acids: CASSGTGGAGELFF. For the CDR3, the DNA is TGTGCCAGTAGTGGGACAGGGGGGGCCGGGGAGCTGTTTTTT.